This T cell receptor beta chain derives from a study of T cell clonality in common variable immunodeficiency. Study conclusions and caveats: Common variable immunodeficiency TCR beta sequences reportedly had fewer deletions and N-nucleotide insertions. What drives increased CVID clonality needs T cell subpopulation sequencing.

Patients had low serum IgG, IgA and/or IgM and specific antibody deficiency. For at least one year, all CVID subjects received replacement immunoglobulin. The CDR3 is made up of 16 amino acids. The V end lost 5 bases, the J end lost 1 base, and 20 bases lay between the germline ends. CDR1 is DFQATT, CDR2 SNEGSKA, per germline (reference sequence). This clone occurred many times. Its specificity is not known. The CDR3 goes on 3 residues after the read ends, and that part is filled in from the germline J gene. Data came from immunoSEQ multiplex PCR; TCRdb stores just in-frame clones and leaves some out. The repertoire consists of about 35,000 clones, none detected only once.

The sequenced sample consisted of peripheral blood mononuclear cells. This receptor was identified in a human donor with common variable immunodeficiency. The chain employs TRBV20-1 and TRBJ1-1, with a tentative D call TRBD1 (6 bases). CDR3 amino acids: CSALESRGARNTEAFF. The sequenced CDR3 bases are TGCAGTGCTCTAGAGTCACGGGGGGCGAGGAACACTGAA.